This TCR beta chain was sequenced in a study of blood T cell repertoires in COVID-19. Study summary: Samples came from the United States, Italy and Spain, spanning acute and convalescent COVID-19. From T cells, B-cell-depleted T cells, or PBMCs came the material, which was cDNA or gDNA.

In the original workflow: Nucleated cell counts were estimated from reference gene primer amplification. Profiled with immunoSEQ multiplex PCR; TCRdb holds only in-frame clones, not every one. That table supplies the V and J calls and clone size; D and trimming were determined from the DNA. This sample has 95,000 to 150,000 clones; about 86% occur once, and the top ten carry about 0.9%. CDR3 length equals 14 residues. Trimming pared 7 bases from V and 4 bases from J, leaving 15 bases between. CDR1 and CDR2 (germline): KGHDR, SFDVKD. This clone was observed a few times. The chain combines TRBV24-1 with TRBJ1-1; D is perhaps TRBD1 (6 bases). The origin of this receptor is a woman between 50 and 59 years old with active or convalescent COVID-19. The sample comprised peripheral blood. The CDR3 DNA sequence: TGTGCCACCAGCAGAGGGGGTAGGGGCACTGAAGCTTTCTTT. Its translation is CATSRGGRGTEAFF.